This T cell receptor beta chain is from a study of cytomegalovirus exposure and HLA in healthy donors. Donors showed nominal health when sampled, although they likely had unrecorded immune exposures. On this clone: The antigen remains unidentified.

The V segment lost 9 bases and the J segment 3 bases; nucleotides outside the gene matches: 6. Germline values: CDR1 SGHVS, CDR2 FQNEAQ. This CDR3 has 13 amino acids. Whole-study findings and limits: In an earlier analysis, about 90% or about 30%: the productive usage of most TCR beta V segments. Among TCR beta chains, those listed as cytomegalovirus-associated numbered about 160. One variant, a missense change in DCLRE1C, was linked in a later analysis to TCR beta V- and J-gene trimming.

Primers included in the PCR were 60 Vbeta and 13 Jbeta primers. TCRdb's copy holds only in-frame clones and misses some; the assay was immunoSEQ multiplex PCR. This table has about 170,000 clones, less than 80% appearing once. This TCR was sampled from a female donor in good health and CMV-seronegative. Input material: PBMCs. The chain links TRBV7-8 to TRBJ2-7; 9 bases match TRBD2. CDR3: CASMTSGYYEQYF. Here the CDR3 DNA reads TGTGCCAGTATGACTAGCGGTTACTACGAGCAGTACTTC.